This entry is about one TCR beta chain. Its antigen is not identified. Each donor gave 9.5 to 10 milliliters of peripheral blood. CDR1 ENHRY and CDR2 SYGVKD come from the germline V gene. V was trimmed by 0 bases and J by 8 bases, leaving 14 bases between them. This CDR3 contains 15 residues. Combining a sample-barcoded 5' primer with a J-beta primer mix, a second PCR ran for 7 to 11 cycles. TCRdb used MiXCR to reprocess the 5' RACE reads, holding one entry per CDR3 protein. Of approximately 900,000 distinct CDR3 sequences in the sample, 40% to 60% were seen once. The data belong to a study of blood T cells in healthy people across ages. The study's findings and limits: Investigators treated diversity estimates from one million T cells as underestimates.

Material for sequencing was blood. This sequence originates from a man younger than 40 in good health. The V and J genes are TRBV10-3 and TRBJ2-1, with TRBD1 as a possible D gene (6 bases). The CDR3 DNA sequence: TGTGCCATCAGTGAGTCGAAAGGGGGTCCGGATGAGCAGTTCTTC. Protein product: CAISESKGGPDEQFF.